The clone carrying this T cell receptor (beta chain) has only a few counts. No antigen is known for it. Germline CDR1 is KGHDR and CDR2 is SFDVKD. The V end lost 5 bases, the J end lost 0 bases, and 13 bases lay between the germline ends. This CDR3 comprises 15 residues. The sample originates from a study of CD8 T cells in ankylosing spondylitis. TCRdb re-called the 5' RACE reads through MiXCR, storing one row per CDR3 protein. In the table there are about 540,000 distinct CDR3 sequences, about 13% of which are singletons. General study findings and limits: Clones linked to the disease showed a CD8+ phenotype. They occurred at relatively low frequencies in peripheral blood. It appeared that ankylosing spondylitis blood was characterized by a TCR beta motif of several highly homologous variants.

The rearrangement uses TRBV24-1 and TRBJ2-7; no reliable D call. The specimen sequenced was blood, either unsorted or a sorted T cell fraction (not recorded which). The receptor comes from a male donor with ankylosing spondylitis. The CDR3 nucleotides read TGTGCCACCAGTGCCCTCGACGGAGACTCCTACGAGCAGTACTTC. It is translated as CATSALDGDSYEQYF.